A single sample is the source of the 18 T cell receptor beta chains below, sequenced in a study of CD8+CD57+ T cells in acquired aplastic anemia. CDR3 and TCR beta VDJ profiling relied on a genomic DNA template. TCRdb redid the calling of the reads with MiXCR, one entry per CDR3 protein. The table includes around 150,000 distinct CDR3 sequences, 70% to 80% detected once. Patients who underwent sequencing had shown CD8+CD57+ cell expansion by flow cytometry. The sequenced sample was sorted CD4+, CD8+, or CD8+CD57+ T cells (not recorded which) from PBMCs. The receptors come from a human donor with aplastic anemia.

The rearrangement links TRBV20-1 to TRBJ1-2; TRBD1 matches at 8 bases. The CDR3 is made up of 14 amino acids. V gave up 1 base and J gave up 3 bases; unmatched junction bases: 4. Germline loops: CDR1 DFQATT, CDR2 SNEGSKA (reference sequence). CDR3 sequence: CSARGDRRDYGYTF. DNA of the CDR3: TGCAGTGCTAGAGGGGACAGGAGGGACTATGGCTACACCTTC.

A remark on this clonotype: The conserved closing phenylalanine or tryptophan is absent in this CDR3, likely reflecting a read error. The CDR3 loop is CASSLFRTNTAELFL. CDR3 in DNA: TGTGCCAGCAGCTTATTCCGCACGAACACCGCGGAGCTGTTTCTT. The chain links TRBV11-1 to TRBJ2-2, with D hard to call. The CDR3 has 15 residues. CDR1 and CDR2 (germline): SGHAT, FQDESV (reference sequence).

V usage is TRBV29-1 and J usage is TRBJ2-1, with D perhaps given as TRBD1 or TRBD2 (5 bases each). This CDR3 has 16 residues. The V end lost 4 bases, the J end lost 1 base, and 17 bases lay between the germline ends. Germline loops: CDR1 SQVTM, CDR2 ANQGSEA. The CDR3 DNA reads as TGCAGCGTTGGAGGGAAATTGGGACGATCCTACAATGAGCAGTTCTTC. Translating gives CSVGGKLGRSYNEQFF.

This clonotype was counted between two and nine times. This chain uses TRBV7-3 with TRBJ1-1; D is possibly TRBD1 (6 bases). Germline V lookup: CDR1 SGHTA, CDR2 FQGTGA. V was pared by 3 bases and J by 7 bases, with 12 bases between. This CDR3 spans 13 amino acids. CDR3 DNA: TGTGCCAGCAGCTTTTACAGGGATGATGAAGCTTTCTTT. Translation gives CASSFYRDDEAFF.

In this sample, this clonotype turned up many times. The chain links TRBV19 to TRBJ2-2, with TRBD1 matching 8 bases. V was clipped by 3 bases and J by 6 bases; unmatched bases: 9. Germline V gives CDR1 LNHDA, CDR2 SQIVND (reference sequence). The CDR3 spans 16 residues. The DNA for the CDR3 is TGTGCCAGTAGTATCGGGCAGGGGGCTCTGGCCGGGGAGCTGTTTTTT. It specifies CASSIGQGALAGELFF.

The J gene is TRBJ1-1, the V gene TRBV7-2; D gene unclear. The CDR3 length is 15 residues. Germline CDR1 reads SGHTA; CDR2 reads FQGNSA. Deletions cut 3 bases from V and 1 base from J, with 12 bases between. CDR3 sequence (DNA): TGTGCCAGCAGCTTTGCGTCAGCTGGGAACACTGAAGCTTTCTTT. Its translation: CASSFASAGNTEAFF.

This sequence joins TRBV2 and TRBJ1-1; D is unresolved. The V end lost 6 bases, the J end lost 7 bases, and 6 bases lay between the germline ends. This CDR3 region has 10 residues. Germline CDR1 and CDR2: SNHLY and FYNNEI. The CDR3 nucleotides read TGTGCCAGCAGGGGGTATGAAGCTTTCTTT. This translates into CASRGYEAFF.

This clonotype was counted between two and nine times. The V gene is TRBV29-1, the J gene TRBJ2-1, with D uncertain. The CDR3 has 12 residues. The germline V gene has CDR1 SQVTM and CDR2 ANQGSEA. V was trimmed by 4 bases and J by 0 bases, leaving 4 bases between them. CDR3 sequence reads: CSVAYSYNEQFF. In nucleotides, the CDR3 is TGCAGCGTTGCCTACTCCTACAATGAGCAGTTCTTC.

DNA of the CDR3: TGCGCCAGCAGCCCCCTGGGGGGAGATCCTGAGCAGTTCTTC. Protein product: CASSPLGGDPEQFF. The J gene is TRBJ2-1, the V gene TRBV5-1; a possible D gene is TRBD2 (6 bases). CDR1 SGHRS and CDR2 YFSETQ come from the germline V gene. Trimming removed 4 bases from V and 9 bases from J, with 17 bases in between. This CDR3 has 14 residues.

The rearrangement joins TRBV7-3 to TRBJ2-1, with 10 bases lining up with TRBD2. V lost 4 bases to trimming and J lost 8 bases; unmatched junction nucleotides: 5. The CDR3 length is 14 residues. The germline V gene encodes CDR1 SGHTA and CDR2 FQGTGA. The CDR3 here is CASSSGLAVDEQFF. As DNA, the CDR3 is TGTGCCAGCAGCTCAGGACTAGCGGTGGATGAGCAGTTCTTC.

Remarks on this clonotype: One junction end disagrees with the germline gene, perhaps due to a read error. The chain links TRBV5-4 to TRBJ2-3; D may match TRBD1 or TRBD2 (5 bases each). Germline assignment: CDR1 SGHNT and CDR2 YYREEE (reference sequence). The CDR3 is 15 residues long. CDR3 coding DNA: TGTGCCAGCAGCATGGGATTCCCTAGCACAGGTACGCAGTATTTT. Translated: CASSMGFPSTGTQYF. Supplemented by reference TRBV5-4 and TRBJ2-3, the full variable domain reads ETGVTQSPTHLIKTRGQQVTLRCSSQSGHNTVSWYQQALGQGPQFIFQYYREEENGRGNFPPRFSGLQFPNYSSELNVNALELDDSALYLCASSMGFPSTGTQYFGPGTRLTVL.

J is TRBJ2-1 and V is TRBV6-5; D gene unclear. CDR3 length equals 15 residues. Trimming left V 2 bases short and J 7 bases short, with 15 bases between. The germline gives CDR1 MNHEY, CDR2 SVGAGI. The CDR3 spells CASSYQFLDTNEQFF. The CDR3 region has the DNA TGTGCCAGCAGTTACCAATTCTTAGACACTAATGAGCAGTTCTTC.

In its sample, this clonotype was seen many times. V and J are TRBV5-6 and TRBJ2-4; no definite D call. The V gene's germline CDR1 is SGHDT and CDR2 YYEEEE. V lost 5 bases and J 0 bases, leaving 6 bases between the germline ends. CDR3 length: 13 amino acids. DNA of the CDR3: TGTGCCAGCAGGGGTTTAGCCAAAAACATTCAGTACTTC. Translation gives CASRGLAKNIQYF. The full variable domain, with the rest looked up from reference TRBV5-6 and TRBJ2-4, is DAGVTQSPTHLIKTRGQQVTLRCSPKSGHDTVSWYQQALGQGPQFIFQYYEEEERQRGNFPDRFSGHQFPNYSSELNVNALLLGDSALYLCASRGLAKNIQYFGAGTRLSVL.

The chain is built from TRBV24-1 and TRBJ2-3; no definite D call. The CDR3 contains 13 residues. Between the trimmed V and J ends, which lost 7 bases and 6 bases, there was a span of 13 bases. Germline V gene data show CDR1 as KGHDR and CDR2 as SFDVKD. CDR3 region: CATSEPSSDTQYF. DNA of the CDR3: TGTGCCACCAGCGAACCCTCGTCGGATACGCAGTATTTT.

V usage is TRBV14 and J usage is TRBJ2-5; 7 bases align to TRBD2. Germline lookup yields CDR1 SGHDN and CDR2 FVKESK. The V segment lost 0 bases and the J segment 0 bases; nucleotides outside the gene matches: 4. The CDR3 is made up of 16 amino acids. The CDR3, as DNA: TGTGCCAGCAGCCAAGATGCGGGGGTCAACCAAGAGACCCAGTACTTC. Its translation is CASSQDAGVNQETQYF. The variable domain in full, with the rest retrieved from reference TRBV14 and TRBJ2-5, is EAGVTQFPSHSVIEKGQTVTLRCDPISGHDNLYWYRRVMGKEIKFLLHFVKESKQDESGMPNNRFLAERTGGTYSTLKVQPAELEDSGVYFCASSQDAGVNQETQYFGPGTRLLVL.

The genes are TRBV7-9 and TRBJ2-2; 8 nucleotides align to TRBD2. The length of the CDR3 is 16 residues. With 7 bases clipped from V and 1 base from J, the junction kept 8 bases outside the gene matches. Germline assignment: CDR1 SEHNR and CDR2 FQNEAQ (reference sequence). DNA of the CDR3: TGTGCCAGCATCAGGTCGACTAGCGAGAACACCGGGGAGCTGTTTTTT. Translating it yields CASIRSTSENTGELFF. Looking up the rest from reference TRBV7-9 and TRBJ2-2 gives the full variable domain: DTGVSQNPRHKITKRGQNVTFRCDPISEHNRLYWYRQTLGQGPEFLTYFQNEAQLEKSRLLSDRFSAERPKGSFSTLEIQRTEQGDSAMYLCASIRSTSENTGELFFGEGSRLTVL.

The V and J genes are TRBV2 and TRBJ2-3; D is possibly TRBD2 (6 bases). Trimming removed 6 bases from V and 5 bases from J, with 12 bases in between. The CDR3 is 13 amino acids. CDR1 and CDR2 from the germline V gene are SNHLY and FYNNEI. CDR3 DNA: TGTGCCAGCAGGTCACTAGCCGGAGATACGCAGTATTTT. Translation gives CASRSLAGDTQYF.

The chain employs TRBV10-2 and TRBJ2-1; 7 bases map to TRBD1. With 3 bases clipped from V and 4 bases from J, the junction kept 9 bases outside the gene matches. This CDR3 contains 16 residues. CDR1 is WSHSY and CDR2 is SAAADI in the germline V gene. The DNA for the CDR3 is TGCGCCAGCAGTGATGGTAGACAGGGCCTATACAATGAGCAGTTCTTC. This encodes CASSDGRQGLYNEQFF.